The clone carrying this T cell receptor (beta chain) appeared a few times. The record originates from a study of blood T cell repertoires in COVID-19. Overall study: COVID-19 samples from acute and convalescent phases originated in the United States, Italy and Spain. T cells, B-cell-depleted T cells, or PBMCs provided the cDNA or gDNA that served as material.

In the authors' methods: Cell counts per sample came from amplifying reference gene primers. The assay was immunoSEQ multiplex PCR, and TCRdb's table has in-frame clones only and misses some. The V and J calls and clone size come from that table; D and trimming were worked out from the DNA. Of under 250,000 clones in the sample, about 83% were seen once. Germline CDR1 is MDHEN and CDR2 is SYDVKM. Trimming cost V 6 bases and J 4 bases; bases outside gene matches: 10. The CDR3 covers 15 residues. This TCR came from a human donor in a cohort sampled during active COVID-19. Sequences were obtained from peripheral blood. This sequence joins TRBV28 and TRBJ2-5, with TRBD1 matching 8 bases. In DNA form, the CDR3 reads TGTGCCAGCAGACAACTACAGGGGGGCCGAGAGACCCAGTACTTC. This encodes CASRQLQGGRETQYF.